This T cell receptor beta chain was sequenced for a study of blood T cells in healthy people across ages (dated by TCRdb to 2014 to 2015). About the investigation overall: In model experiments, template switching captured roughly one uniquely barcoded TCR beta cDNA molecule for every two T cells. The study measured age-related changes in TCR beta repertoire diversity using deep sequencing normalized with unique cDNA molecular identifiers. The donors were divided into four age groups: young (average around 15 years), middle-aged (around 41), aged (62) and long-lived (roughly 82). The study analyzed two additional independent replicas of 1 million unique cDNA reads from the same blood draw for two donors, one aged 18 to 30 and one aged 80 or older.

As regards this clonotype: This clone's antigen is unknown. No base qualities exist here, and no much larger clone lies one base off it.

The donors were 40 or so Caucasian individuals from Russia, aged roughly 6 to 100 years, who were systemically healthy. Approximately 11 milliliters of peripheral blood were drawn from each donor into EDTA-treated Vacutainer tubes. Ficoll-Paque density-gradient centrifugation was used to isolate PBMCs, with at least 6 million obtained per sample. Total RNA was extracted from PBMCs with Trizol reagent, with at least 5.5 micrograms obtained per sample. For every donor, flow cytometry on a PBMC aliquot measured the percentage of naive CD45RAhigh/CD27high T cells. The library was produced with 5' RACE. Sequencing took place on an Illumina HiSeq 2500. The second PCR ran for about 6 to 12 cycles and used a J-beta primer mix along with a sample-barcoded 5' primer. A unique molecular identifier was introduced onto each TCR beta cDNA molecule by a template-switch 5' adaptor carrying 12 random nucleotides. Each sample yielded at least 3 million CDR3-containing paired-end reads. All of the RNA was converted into first-strand cDNA using the Mint cDNA synthesis kit, with a TRBC-specific oligonucleotide serving as the primer. Following uracil-DNA glycosylase treatment, all cDNA underwent a first 18-cycle PCR with the universal primers M1SS and BC2_uni_R. Turning to the authors' computational methods: For normalization, 1 million high-quality reads were randomly selected from each sample, with every read carrying a distinct molecular identifier. Instead of being binned into consensus sequences, reads that shared molecular identifiers were thrown out. MiTCR, run with a Q25 quality threshold and the strictest error-elimination algorithm, handled CDR3 identification, clonotype clustering and error correction. A nonparametric unseen species model with Euler transformation was used to estimate lower-bound total TCR beta diversity. The public reads were run again by TCRdb, first through fastp at Q25 and then through MiXCR, and only productive beta chains were kept. CDR3 protein sequences are deduplicated, and each keeps its most common genes and DNA. The V and J calls follow TCRdb's processing rather than the paper's. This sample has 550,000 to 650,000 distinct CDR3 sequences in its table, and about 25% of those were observed once. The ten top clones hold 3% to 4.5% of the sample.

Broader findings and caveats from the paper: Since profiling was done on bulk unsorted PBMCs, naive and antigen-experienced compartments could not be conclusively compared. As age increased, observed TCR beta diversity per million T cells dropped in a roughly linear way, and a significant reduction was already evident by age 40. Compared with the aged group, the long-lived group had more naive CD4+ T cells, fewer expanded clones and increased TCR diversity, a pattern suggesting age selection. Observed TCR beta diversity correlated strongly with the percentage of naive T cells measured by flow cytometry. Estimates of total diversity based on one million sequenced T cells were considered lower bounds and underestimates. The CMV infection status of donors was not known, potentially confounding age-related changes in expanded clonotypes.

The germline V gene (reference sequence) sets CDR1 to LGHDT and CDR2 to YNNKEL. Trimming costs V 1 base and J 3 bases, and their ends lie 13 bases apart. The CDR3 goes from the cysteine to the phenylalanine over 16 residues. The CDR3 DNA has 48 bases and is translated from base 1. These same data were also listed under a study on T cells of mothers and their children. The second study also describes: Donors were nine systemically healthy Caucasian individuals: three mothers and their six children. cDNA synthesis used all of the extracted RNA, with approximately 1.4 ug of RNA in each 15 ul reaction. Sample barcodes and 2-4 random nucleotides were added via the M1S primer in the second PCR. Over 8 million TCR beta CDR3 reads were obtained for each mother, and 2.7 million or so reads were obtained for each child. Thymic selection shapes the output of TCR recombination in a similar way in related and unrelated pairs, and inherited differences have a minor effect. Normalized repertoire overlap was always slightly but never significantly higher in related than unrelated mother-child pairs. With a sensitivity of about 100 clones per million clonotypes, no persistent microchimeric T cell clones were detected. In the study, deep NGS was used to compare the TCR beta repertoires of mothers and children, and features distinguishing related mother-child pairs from unrelated individuals were sought. Mothers averaged about 37 +/- 4 years of age and children averaged around 10 +/- 4 years. Libraries were sequenced on Illumina HiSeq 2000 with 100+100 nt paired-end reads after adapter ligation with NEBNext reagents. Mother and child libraries were prepared a month apart and sequenced in separate runs to prevent cross-contamination. Each donor had between about 450,000 and 2,100,000 distinct TCR beta clonotypes identified. Naive TCR beta clonotypes were estimated from low-frequency clonotypes matched to each donor's FACS-determined naive share, without sorting.

The chain links TRBV3-1 with TRBJ1-3, and possibly TRBD1, on 5 matching bases. Material: blood. The TCR sequence derives from a boy younger than 10 in good health. CDR3 reads: CASSQVGAPGGNTIYF. The nucleotide sequence reads TGTGCCAGCAGCCAAGTAGGGGCACCCGGTGGAAACACCATATATTTT.